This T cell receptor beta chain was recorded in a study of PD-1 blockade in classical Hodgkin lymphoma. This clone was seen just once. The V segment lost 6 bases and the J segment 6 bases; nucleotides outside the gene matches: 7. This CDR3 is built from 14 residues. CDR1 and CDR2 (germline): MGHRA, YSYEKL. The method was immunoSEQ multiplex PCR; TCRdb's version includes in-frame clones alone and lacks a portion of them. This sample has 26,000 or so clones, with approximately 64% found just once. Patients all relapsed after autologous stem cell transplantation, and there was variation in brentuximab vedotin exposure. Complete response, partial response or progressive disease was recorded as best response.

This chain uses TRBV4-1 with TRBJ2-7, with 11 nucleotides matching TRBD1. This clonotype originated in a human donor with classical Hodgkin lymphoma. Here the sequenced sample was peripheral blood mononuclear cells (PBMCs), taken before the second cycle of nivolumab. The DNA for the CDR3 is TGCGCCAGCAGGACCGGGACAGGGGGGTCCGAGCAGTACTTC. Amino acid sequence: CASRTGTGGSEQYF.